This T cell receptor beta chain was profiled in a study of cytomegalovirus exposure and HLA in healthy donors. General observations from the study: As confirmed in vitro, a few CMV-associated chains were specific for CMV antigens. Among TCR beta chains, those listed as cytomegalovirus-associated numbered about 160.

TCRdb's copy holds only in-frame clones and misses some; the assay was immunoSEQ multiplex PCR. There are tens of thousands of clones in the sample; approximately 93% occur only once, and approximately 0.67% lies in the top ten. Comments on this clone: Its antigen is not identified.

V lost 0 bases and J lost 0, with 9 bases in between. The CDR3 covers 17 residues. Germline-derived CDR1 and CDR2 are LNHNV and YYDKDF (reference sequence). This chain joins TRBV15 and TRBJ2-6; D ambiguous. The sample taken for sequencing was PBMCs. The receptor was derived from a man younger than 35 in good health and CMV-seronegative. CDR3 DNA: TGTGCCACCAGCAGAGAATCGCGTTACTCTGGGGCCAACGTCCTGACTTTC. It yields the protein CATSRESRYSGANVLTF.